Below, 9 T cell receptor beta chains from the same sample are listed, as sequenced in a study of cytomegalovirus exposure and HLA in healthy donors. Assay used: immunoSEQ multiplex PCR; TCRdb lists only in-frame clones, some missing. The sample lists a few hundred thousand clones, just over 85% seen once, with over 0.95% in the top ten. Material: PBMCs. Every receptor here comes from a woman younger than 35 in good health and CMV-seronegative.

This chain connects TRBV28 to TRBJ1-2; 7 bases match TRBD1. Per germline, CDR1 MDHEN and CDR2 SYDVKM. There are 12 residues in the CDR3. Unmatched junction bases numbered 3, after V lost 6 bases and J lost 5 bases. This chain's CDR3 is CASRRDSYGYTF. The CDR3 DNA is TGTGCCAGCAGAAGGGACAGTTATGGCTACACCTTC.

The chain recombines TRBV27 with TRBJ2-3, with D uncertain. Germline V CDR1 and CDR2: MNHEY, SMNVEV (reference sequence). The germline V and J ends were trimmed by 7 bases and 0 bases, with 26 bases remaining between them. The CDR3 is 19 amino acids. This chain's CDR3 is CASTVGAAYQVPSTDTQYF. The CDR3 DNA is TGTGCCAGCACCGTAGGTGCAGCTTACCAGGTACCTAGCACAGATACGCAGTATTTT.

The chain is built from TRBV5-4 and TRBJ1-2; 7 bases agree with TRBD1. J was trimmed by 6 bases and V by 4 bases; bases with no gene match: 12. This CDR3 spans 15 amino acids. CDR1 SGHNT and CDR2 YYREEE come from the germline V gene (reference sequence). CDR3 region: CASSLRPRGSDGYTF. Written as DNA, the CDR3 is TGTGCCAGCAGCCTGAGACCCAGGGGGTCGGATGGCTACACCTTC.

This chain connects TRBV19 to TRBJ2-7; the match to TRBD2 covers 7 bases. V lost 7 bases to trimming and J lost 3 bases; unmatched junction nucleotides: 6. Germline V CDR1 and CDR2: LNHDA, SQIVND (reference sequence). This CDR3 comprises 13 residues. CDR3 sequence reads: CASKRGPNYEQYF. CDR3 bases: TGTGCCAGTAAGCGGGGTCCGAACTACGAGCAGTACTTC.

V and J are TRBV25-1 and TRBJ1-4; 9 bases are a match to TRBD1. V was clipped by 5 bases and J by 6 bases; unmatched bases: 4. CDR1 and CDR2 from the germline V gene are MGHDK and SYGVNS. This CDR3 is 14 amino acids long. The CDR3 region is CASSSGTGYEKLFF. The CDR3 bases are TGTGCCAGCAGTTCCGGGACAGGGTATGAAAAACTGTTTTTT.

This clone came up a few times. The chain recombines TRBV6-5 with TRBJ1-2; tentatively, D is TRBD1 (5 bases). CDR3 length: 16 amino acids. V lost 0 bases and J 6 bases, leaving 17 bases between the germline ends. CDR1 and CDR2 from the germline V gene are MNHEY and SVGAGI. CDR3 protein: CASSYSSPGQGHGYTF. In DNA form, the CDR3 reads TGTGCCAGCAGTTACTCTAGCCCAGGGCAGGGCCATGGCTACACCTTC.

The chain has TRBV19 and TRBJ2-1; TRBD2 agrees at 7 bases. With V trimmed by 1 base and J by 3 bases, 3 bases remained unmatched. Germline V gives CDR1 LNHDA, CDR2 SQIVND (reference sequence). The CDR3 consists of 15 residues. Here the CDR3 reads CASSIAGGVYNEQFF. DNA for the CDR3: TGTGCCAGTAGTATAGCGGGAGGCGTCTACAATGAGCAGTTCTTC.

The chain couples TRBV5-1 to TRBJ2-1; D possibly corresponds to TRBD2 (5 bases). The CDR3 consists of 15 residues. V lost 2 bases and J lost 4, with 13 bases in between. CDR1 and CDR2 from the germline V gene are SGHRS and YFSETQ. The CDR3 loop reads CASSLTGFSYNEQFF. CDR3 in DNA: TGCGCCAGCAGCTTAACGGGGTTTTCTTACAATGAGCAGTTCTTC.

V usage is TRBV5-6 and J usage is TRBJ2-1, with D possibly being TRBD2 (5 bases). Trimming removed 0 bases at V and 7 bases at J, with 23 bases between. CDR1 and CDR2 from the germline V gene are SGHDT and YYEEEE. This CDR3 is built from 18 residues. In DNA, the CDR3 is TGTGCCAGCAGCTTGGTGGGGAGTGTCGTCCCCGGGCGGAATGAGCAGTTCTTC. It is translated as CASSLVGSVVPGRNEQFF.